The 21 T cell receptor beta chains given below trace back to one sample, sequenced in a study of low-dose radiotherapy and immunotherapy resistance in tumors. First-strand cDNA used TRAV- and TRBV-specific primers, covering alpha and beta chains. Amplification, which lasted 20 to 25 PCR cycles, used a constant-region primer and V-primer adapter to amplify TCRs. TCRdb processed the reads anew with MiXCR; each CDR3 protein has one entry. The table includes tens of thousands of distinct CDR3 sequences, over 15% detected once. As to time point: before trial treatment. This specimen was PBMCs, taken before treatment. The receptors derive from a male donor with prostate cancer.

Ten or more counts support this clonotype. V usage is TRBV12-3 or TRBV12-4 and J usage is TRBJ1-1; no definite D call. Between the trimmed V and J ends, which lost 4 bases and 4 bases, there was a span of 10 bases. CDR3 size: 13 residues. The CDR3, as DNA: TGTGCCAGCAGTTCCTCCACAGCCACTGAAGCTTTCTTT. This translates into CASSSSTATEAFF.

This clonotype was recorded many times. The chain has TRBV7-6 and TRBJ2-7, with D perhaps given as TRBD1 or TRBD2 (5 bases each). The V gene's germline CDR1 is SGHVS and CDR2 FNYEAQ. The CDR3 has 15 residues. V dropped 5 bases and J dropped 2 bases, with 16 bases sitting between them. DNA of the CDR3: TGTGCCAGCAGCCCGGGGACCCGGACTCCCTACGAGCAGTACTTC. This sequence encodes CASSPGTRTPYEQYF.

This clonotype was seen a few times. The chain has TRBV10-1 and TRBJ1-1; unclear D gene. The CDR3 consists of 11 residues. Deletions cut 3 bases from V and 10 bases from J, with 9 bases between. Germline values: CDR1 WNHNN, CDR2 SYGVQD (reference sequence). CDR3 DNA sequence: TGCGCCAGCAGTGATGGGTCAGCAGCTTTCTTT. Translating gives CASSDGSAAFF.

As concerns this clonotype: A far larger clone is a single base away, which makes a read error likely. Written as DNA, the CDR3 is TGCGCCAGCAGCCTGTCGGGGGGCGCAGGCTACGAGGAGTACTTC. Protein sequence: CASSLSGGAGYEEYF. V and J are TRBV5-1 and TRBJ2-1; maybe TRBD2 (7 bases). From germline, CDR1 is SGHRS and CDR2 YFSETQ. The CDR3 length is 15 residues.

This clonotype has a count of ten or more. V gene TRBV5-1 combines with J gene TRBJ2-1; TRBD2 matches 9 bases. This CDR3 has 16 residues. Germline V gene lookup returns CDR1 SGHRS and CDR2 YFSETQ. J lost 5 bases, V lost 4 bases, and 10 bases had no gene match. Here the CDR3 DNA reads TGCGCCAGCAGCACGATCATAGCGGGGGTCCACAATGAGCAGTTCTTC. This gives the protein CASSTIIAGVHNEQFF.

This clonotype has ten or more counts. The chain employs TRBV20-1 and TRBJ2-7; D not resolved. CDR1 and CDR2 (germline): DFQATT, SNEGSKA (reference sequence). CDR3 size: 15 residues. Trimming removed 0 bases at V and 1 base at J, with 13 bases between. The CDR3 loop reads CSARDSASASYEQYF. CDR3 nucleotides: TGCAGTGCTAGAGATTCGGCTAGTGCATCCTACGAGCAGTACTTC.

In the case of this clonotype: This probably arose from a read error, given a far larger clone one base away. This chain uses TRBV28 with TRBJ2-7, with 11 bases aligning to TRBD1. The CDR3 is 15 residues long. CDR1 is MDHEN, CDR2 SYDVKM, per germline. For the CDR3, the DNA is TGTGCCACCAGTGATGGACAGGGGGCGTCAAATGAGCAGTACTTC. This codes for CATSDGQGASNEQYF.

This clonotype occurred many times. The chain links TRBV20-1 to TRBJ2-2; weak D call: TRBD2 (6 bases). Trimming removed 0 bases from V and 7 bases from J, with 12 bases in between. The CDR3 has 14 residues. Germline values: CDR1 DFQATT, CDR2 SNEGSKA (reference sequence). For the CDR3, the DNA is TGCAGTGCTAGAGAGGTGCGGGGAGTCGGGGAGCTGTTTTTT. Residues: CSAREVRGVGELFF.

The chain links TRBV5-4 to TRBJ2-7; 10 bases are a match to TRBD1. The CDR3 is 15 residues long. With V trimmed by 5 bases and J by 3 bases, 8 bases remained unmatched. CDR1 and CDR2 (germline): SGHNT, YYREEE (reference sequence). The CDR3 sequence: CASSPRDRGLYEQYF. The CDR3, as DNA: TGTGCCAGCAGTCCTCGGGACAGGGGACTCTACGAGCAGTACTTC.

This clonotype showed up many times. The CDR3 loop reads CSARVENGGEQFF. The CDR3 nucleotides read TGCAGTGCTAGAGTAGAAAACGGTGGTGAGCAGTTCTTC. This chain connects TRBV20-1 to TRBJ2-1; D ambiguous. The V and J ends lost 1 base and 9 bases respectively, with 13 bases between them. The CDR3 is 13 residues long. Germline V lookup: CDR1 DFQATT, CDR2 SNEGSKA (reference sequence).

This clonotype was seen at least ten times. V and J are TRBV10-3 and TRBJ2-5, with D maybe TRBD2 (6 bases). The germline CDR1 and CDR2 sequences are ENHRY and SYGVKD. The CDR3 length is 13 residues. Trimming left V 7 bases short and J 5 bases short, with 14 bases between. The CDR3 DNA follows: TGTGCCATCACGCCGGGGCGGGGTGAGACCCAGTACTTC. Amino acids: CAITPGRGETQYF.

This clonotype was recorded a few times. V gene TRBV20-1 combines with J gene TRBJ1-1; D remains ambiguous. Trimming shortened V by 6 bases and J by 6 bases, and 14 bases separated the two germline ends. The CDR3 consists of 12 residues. In germline, CDR1 is DFQATT, CDR2 SNEGSKA (reference sequence). In DNA, the CDR3 is TGCAGTGCCAATCCAAGGAGTGCTGAAGCTTTCTTT. Translated: CSANPRSAEAFF.

With respect to this clonotype: With a far larger clone one base away, a read error is the likely cause. The V and J genes are TRBV29-1 and TRBJ2-1; D might be TRBD2 (5 bases). V gave up 1 base and J gave up 13 bases, with 17 bases separating them. The CDR3 runs to 13 residues. Per the germline V gene, CDR1 is SQVTM and CDR2 is ANQGSEA. The CDR3 sequence: CSVEVEVGETQFF. For the CDR3, the DNA is TGCAGCGTTGAAGTCGAGGTTGGGGAGACCCAGTTCTTC.

This clonotype was counted at least ten times. This chain's CDR3 is CASSFQGSYNEQFF. In DNA, the CDR3 is TGCGCCAGCAGCTTCCAGGGGTCCTACAATGAGCAGTTCTTC. This chain connects TRBV5-1 to TRBJ2-1, with D possibly being TRBD1 (6 bases). Germline V gives CDR1 SGHRS, CDR2 YFSETQ. The CDR3 runs 14 residues. Trimming removed 2 bases from V and 1 base from J, with 7 bases in between.

This clonotype was counted ten times or more. This rearrangement joins TRBV6-6 to TRBJ2-3, with TRBD2 identical over 9 bases. The V segment lost 8 bases and the J segment 0 bases; nucleotides outside the gene matches: 12. Germline loops: CDR1 MNHNY, CDR2 SVGAGI (reference sequence). CDR3 length equals 17 residues. The CDR3 spells CASSVGASGGSTDTQYF. CDR3 sequence (DNA): TGTGCCAGCTCCGTAGGGGCCAGCGGGGGGAGCACAGATACGCAGTATTTT.

This clonotype has at least ten counts. One end of the junction is discordant with germline, which a read error may explain. The genes are TRBV5-1 and TRBJ2-5, with D perhaps matching TRBD1 (5 bases). Germline V gene lookup returns CDR1 SGHRS and CDR2 YFSETQ. The CDR3 loop spans 12 amino acids. CDR3 bases: TGTGCCAGCAGCTTAACAGGAGAGACCCAGTACTTC. Translation: CASSLTGETQYF.

This clonotype has a handful of counts. This sequence joins TRBV20-1 and TRBJ1-2; a weak D match, TRBD1 (5 bases). Germline assignment: CDR1 DFQATT and CDR2 SNEGSKA (reference sequence). Trimming removed 6 bases from V and 7 bases from J, with 9 bases in between. The CDR3 runs to 10 residues. This CDR3 reads CSAQRGGYTF. For the CDR3, the DNA is TGCAGTGCCCAGAGGGGTGGCTACACCTTC.

This clonotype was seen many times. Here the CDR3 DNA reads TGTGCCAGCAGTTTTAGGTTACGGGGGACTGAAGCTTTCTTT. Amino acids: CASSFRLRGTEAFF. The chain recombines TRBV12-3 or TRBV12-4 with TRBJ1-1; tentatively, D is TRBD1 (5 bases). There are 14 residues in the CDR3. Trimming took off 3 bases at V and 5 bases at J, with 13 bases between the two ends.

This clonotype was detected many times. The chain recombines TRBV6-6 with TRBJ2-5; D tentatively reads TRBD1 or TRBD2 (5 bases each). Germline V gives CDR1 MNHNY, CDR2 SVGAGI (reference sequence). This CDR3 has 13 amino acids. Trimming took 4 bases from V and 4 from J, leaving 10 bases between them. The CDR3 coding sequence is TGTGCCAGCAGTTGGGGACGGAGAGAGACCCAGTACTTC. Residues: CASSWGRRETQYF.

In its sample, this clonotype was seen many times. The gene calls are TRBV5-6 and TRBJ1-2; the match to TRBD1 covers 9 bases. Unmatched junction bases numbered 8, after V lost 4 bases and J lost 4 bases. Germline V gene data show CDR1 as SGHDT and CDR2 as YYEEEE. The CDR3 totals 15 residues. CDR3 amino acids: CASSPLSGQGYGYTF. Here the CDR3 DNA reads TGTGCCAGCAGCCCCCTGTCGGGACAGGGCTATGGCTACACCTTC.

Comments on this clonotype: This sequence is one base from a far larger clone and is likely a read error. This sequence joins TRBV6-5 and TRBJ2-4, with TRBD2 matching over 10 bases. The CDR3 covers 18 residues. Germline CDR1 is MNHEY and CDR2 is SVGAGI. Trimming removed 0 bases from V and 6 bases from J; junction bases left unmatched: 11. CDR3 nucleotides: TGTGCCAGCAGTTACTCAGGGCTAGCGGGGGAAAACAGAAACATTCAGTACTTC. The encoded protein is CASSYSGLAGENRNIQYF.